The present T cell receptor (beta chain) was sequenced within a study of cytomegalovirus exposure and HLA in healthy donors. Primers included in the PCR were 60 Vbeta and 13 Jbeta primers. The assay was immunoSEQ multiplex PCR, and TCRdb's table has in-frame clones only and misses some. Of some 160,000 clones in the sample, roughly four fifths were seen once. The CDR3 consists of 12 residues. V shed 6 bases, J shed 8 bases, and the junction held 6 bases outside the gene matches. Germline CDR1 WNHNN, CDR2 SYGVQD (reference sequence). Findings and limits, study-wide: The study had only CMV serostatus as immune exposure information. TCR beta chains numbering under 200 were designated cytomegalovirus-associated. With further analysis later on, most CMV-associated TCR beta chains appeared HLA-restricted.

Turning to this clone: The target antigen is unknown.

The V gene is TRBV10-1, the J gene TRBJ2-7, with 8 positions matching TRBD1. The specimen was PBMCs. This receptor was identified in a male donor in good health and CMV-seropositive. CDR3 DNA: TGCGCCAGCAGCCAGACAGGGGTTAAGCAGTACTTC. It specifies CASSQTGVKQYF.